Listed below are T cell receptor beta chains from one sample, sequenced in a study of blood T cell repertoires in COVID-19. Using immunoSEQ multiplex PCR, the repertoire was profiled, and TCRdb retains in-frame clones only, with some absent. This table has about 130,000 clones, approximately 84% appearing once. The sequencing sample was made of peripheral blood. The origin of the receptors is a human donor in a cohort sampled during active COVID-19. Each CDR3 is given with its conserved first and last residue. A D gene is named only where the DNA matches it firmly. A clone size is listed for some rows: how often the clone was seen (once, few, many), or a class if it is expanded.

d_call | j_call | v_call | clone_size | cdr3_aa | cdr3_nt
TRBD1 | TRBJ2-1 | TRBV11-1 | few | CASSWGTGGGNEQFF | TGTGCCAGCAGCTGGGGGACAGGGGGTGGGAATGAGCAGTTCTTC
TRBD1 | TRBJ2-7 | TRBV7-9 | many | CASSHGQATYEQYF | TGTGCCAGCAGCCATGGACAGGCCACCTACGAGCAGTACTTC
TRBD2 | TRBJ2-5 | TRBV5-4 | NA | CASSPPGRGYQETQYF | TGTGCCAGCAGCCCCCCGGGGCGGGGGTACCAAGAGACCCAGTACTTC
NA | TRBJ2-1 | TRBV29-1 | NA | CSVEGGQSYYNEQFF | TGCAGCGTTGAAGGTGGACAGAGTTACTACAATGAGCAGTTCTTC
TRBD2 | TRBJ2-7 | TRBV4-1 | NA | CASSQDYGGYEQYF | TGCGCCAGCAGCCAAGATTACGGGGGGTACGAGCAGTACTTC
NA | TRBJ1-4 | TRBV18 | NA | CASSPAGGEKLFF | TGTGCCAGCTCACCCGCGGGAGGCGAAAAACTGTTTTTT
NA | TRBJ2-5 | TRBV6-5 | NA | CASKSVGLPETQYF | TGTGCCAGCAAATCGGTTGGACTTCCAGAGACCCAGTACTTC
TRBD2 | TRBJ2-2 | TRBV11-2 | NA | CASSIRTSGPGRETGELFF | TGTGCCAGCAGCATCAGGACTAGCGGACCCGGGAGGGAGACCGGGGAGCTGTTTTTT
TRBD2 | TRBJ2-5 | TRBV7-8 | NA | CASSSDGGGWEETQYF | TGTGCCAGCAGCTCTGACGGGGGGGGGTGGGAAGAGACCCAGTACTTC
NA | TRBJ1-1 | TRBV6-6 | NA | CASSKTSQISATEAFF | TGTGCCAGCAGTAAAACCTCACAGATATCGGCCACTGAAGCTTTCTTT
NA | TRBJ2-7 | TRBV7-9 | NA | CASSYEQQGSYEQYF | TGTGCCAGCAGCTACGAACAACAGGGCTCCTACGAGCAGTACTTC
NA | TRBJ2-7 | TRBV6-6 | NA | CASSTGTYEQYF | TGTGCCAGCAGTACCGGGACCTACGAGCAGTACTTC
NA | TRBJ2-7 | TRBV7-8 | once | CASSFPKGSLYEQYF | TGTGCCAGCAGCTTCCCCAAAGGGAGCCTCTACGAGCAGTACTTC
NA | TRBJ2-2 | TRBV5-5 | few | CASSLSGINTGELFF | TGTGCCAGCAGCTTGTCGGGGATCAACACCGGGGAGCTGTTTTTT